The 27 T cell receptor beta chains presented below share a single source sample, sequenced in a study of response to subunit inactivated influenza vaccine. Each CDR3 protein is one row after TCRdb ran MiXCR on the RT-PCR reads. The sample includes about 570,000 distinct CDR3 sequences, around 11% of them seen just once. The sample was also reused in another study, on T cells expressing NK-cell markers. That work states: cDNA encoding TCR beta was synthesized via 5'RACE template switching incorporating UMIs.

Source: PBMCs from blood, taken on the day of vaccination. The receptors were gathered from a middle-aged man who received an inactivated influenza vaccine.

Note on this clonotype: At one end, the junction sequence differs from germline, possibly due to a read error. The chain uses TRBV2 and TRBJ2-1, with D possibly TRBD2 on 5 matching bases. The CDR3 extends over 16 amino acids. The germline gives CDR1 SNHLY, CDR2 FYNNEI. The CDR3 sequence is CASRTWTGGEGNEHFF. CDR3 DNA sequence: TGTGCCAGCAGGACCTGGACGGGCGGAGAGGGAAATGAGCATTTCTTC.

This clonotype has just a few counts. The chain couples TRBV4-2 to TRBJ2-5; D remains ambiguous. The CDR3 sequence is 13 residues long. Trimming removed 1 base at V and 4 bases at J, with 7 bases between. In germline, CDR1 is LGHNA, CDR2 YNFKEQ. This CDR3 is CASSQALTETQYF. CDR3 bases: TGTGCCAGCAGCCAAGCGCTGACAGAGACCCAGTACTTC.

With regard to this clonotype: A read error may explain this, as a much larger clone is one base away. The chain uses TRBV10-3 and TRBJ2-7, with D hard to call. Germline values: CDR1 ENHRY, CDR2 SYGVKD. The CDR3 totals 11 residues. The CDR3 loop is CSISDNYEQYF. CDR3 coding DNA: TGTTCCATCAGTGACAACTACGAGCAGTACTTC.

At least ten counts were recorded for this clonotype. Likely a read error: the CDR3 ends without its conserved phenylalanine or tryptophan. The limits of the CDR3 on the DNA are not certain, so only TCRdb's listed CDR3 is given. The rearrangement uses TRBV7-8 and TRBJ2-3; the table's D gene call, TRBD1, was not cross checked with the DNA. Germline lookup yields CDR1 SGHVS and CDR2 FQNEAQ. Termini included, the CDR3 measures 10 amino acids. The CDR3 spells CASRPDRVLG.

The table lists this clonotype with a few counts. V and J are TRBV12-3 or TRBV12-4 and TRBJ2-1; 9 bases agree with TRBD1. There are 14 residues in the CDR3. With 4 bases clipped from V and 5 bases from J, the junction kept 3 bases outside the gene matches. CDR3 loop: CASSSRQGDNEQFF. The CDR3 DNA reads TGTGCCAGCAGTTCTCGACAGGGGGACAATGAGCAGTTCTTC.

V is TRBV15 and J is TRBJ2-3; possible D gene TRBD1, 5 bases. Germline lookup yields CDR1 LNHNV and CDR2 YYDKDF (reference sequence). The V and J ends lost 1 base and 3 bases respectively, with 8 bases between them. CDR3 length: 14 amino acids. The CDR3 spells CATSRGTLTDTQYF. DNA of the CDR3: TGTGCCACCAGCAGAGGGACATTGACAGATACGCAGTATTTT.

The DNA for the CDR3 is TGCGCCAGCAGCGCCGATTTTAACACTGAAGCTTTCTTT. Protein sequence: CASSADFNTEAFF. The chain is built from TRBV5-1 and TRBJ1-1, with D uncertain. V shed 4 bases and J shed 2 bases, with 9 bases lying between them. The CDR3 has 13 amino acids. CDR1 and CDR2 from the germline V gene are SGHRS and YFSETQ.

This clonotype was counted only a few times. The rearrangement links TRBV19 to TRBJ1-1; 7 bases agree with TRBD1. V was pared by 5 bases and J by 3 bases, with 6 bases of the junction left unmatched. CDR1 LNHDA and CDR2 SQIVND come from the germline V gene (reference sequence). The CDR3 loop spans 14 amino acids. The CDR3 protein is CASSLDRWDTEAFF. The CDR3 DNA follows: TGTGCCAGTAGTCTGGACAGGTGGGACACTGAAGCTTTCTTT.

This clonotype showed up just a few times. The V gene is TRBV12-3 or TRBV12-4, the J gene TRBJ2-2; 7 nucleotides align to TRBD1. Trimming cost V 6 bases and J 3 bases; bases outside gene matches: 7. This CDR3 is built from 15 residues. CDR3 protein: CASSQGVVDTGELFF. CDR3 in DNA: TGTGCCAGCAGCCAGGGGGTGGTCGACACCGGGGAGCTGTTTTTT.

The chain combines TRBV5-1 with TRBJ2-3, with D possibly being TRBD1 (5 bases). There are 16 residues in the CDR3. Germline CDR1 and CDR2: SGHRS and YFSETQ. Trimming cost V 4 bases and J 0 bases, with 15 bases left between them. The CDR3 sequence: CASSTGHTGSTDTQYF. The CDR3 DNA reads TGCGCCAGCAGCACTGGACATACTGGTAGCACAGATACGCAGTATTTT.

This clonotype turned up a few times. V usage is TRBV12-3 or TRBV12-4 and J usage is TRBJ1-1, with 7 nucleotides matching TRBD1. Trimming took 5 bases from V and 4 from J; bases not matched to a gene: 10. This CDR3 has 15 amino acids. CDR3 DNA: TGTGCCAGCAGTCCGACAGGGAGGCCTGGCACTGAAGCTTTCTTT. Translating gives CASSPTGRPGTEAFF.

This clonotype was seen a few times. The chain has TRBV9 and TRBJ2-1, with D possibly being TRBD2 (6 bases). The CDR3 has 15 amino acids. Looked up from germline, CDR1 is SGDLS and CDR2 is YYNGEE. The germline V and J ends were trimmed by 3 bases and 4 bases, with 14 bases remaining between them. The CDR3 DNA sequence: TGTGCCAGCAGCGGGGGCGGGAATTGGTACAATGAGCAGTTCTTC. This codes for CASSGGGNWYNEQFF.

This clonotype was observed a handful of times. The chain joins TRBV7-2 to TRBJ2-5; 9 bases line up with TRBD1. The junction had 11 bases not matched to a gene; V was cut back by 2 bases and J by 4 bases. CDR1 and CDR2 from the germline V gene are SGHTA and FQGNSA. CDR3 size: 17 residues. The CDR3 sequence is CASSLSPPGQGGETQYF. CDR3 coding DNA: TGTGCCAGCAGCTTATCGCCTCCGGGACAGGGCGGAGAGACCCAGTACTTC. The complete variable domain, with remaining parts taken from reference TRBV7-2 and TRBJ2-5, reads GAGVSQSPSNKVTEKGKDVELRCDPISGHTALYWYRQSLGQGLEFLIYFQGNSAPDKSGLPSDRFSAERTGGSVSTLTIQRTQQEDSAVYLCASSLSPPGQGGETQYFGPGTRLLVL.

This clonotype was found a few times. The V gene is TRBV12-3 or TRBV12-4, the J gene TRBJ1-1; D is unresolved. The CDR3 has 12 residues. V was trimmed by 2 bases and J by 7 bases, leaving 8 bases between them. CDR3 DNA: TGTGCCAGCAGTTTAAAAGCGATTGAAGCTTTCTTT. It specifies CASSLKAIEAFF.

This chain uses TRBV20-1 with TRBJ2-1; 8 bases match TRBD2. V dropped 4 bases and J dropped 10; count of bases not matched to a gene: 12. CDR1 and CDR2 (germline): DFQATT, SNEGSKA (reference sequence). The CDR3 has 14 residues. The CDR3 region is CSAITGTRIKEQFF. DNA for the CDR3: TGCAGTGCTATAACCGGGACTAGGATAAAGGAGCAGTTCTTC.

V and J are TRBV12-3 or TRBV12-4 and TRBJ2-7, with TRBD2 matching 12 bases. The V segment lost 4 bases and the J segment 0 bases; nucleotides outside the gene matches: 7. CDR3 size: 17 residues. The CDR3 loop is CASSSRTSGAPSYEQYF. The CDR3 DNA reads TGTGCCAGCAGTTCTAGGACTAGCGGGGCCCCCTCCTACGAGCAGTACTTC.

V is TRBV4-3 and J is TRBJ1-1; unclear D gene. The ends were cut back, 1 base at V and 7 bases at J, with 10 bases in the middle. The CDR3 is 13 residues long. The germline CDR1 and CDR2 sequences are LGHNA and YSLEER. CDR3 in amino acids: CASSQGGGDEAFF. The CDR3, as DNA: TGCGCCAGCAGCCAAGGGGGTGGAGATGAAGCTTTCTTT.

The table lists this clonotype with many counts. The chain recombines TRBV7-2 with TRBJ2-2; possible D gene TRBD1, 5 bases. Germline-derived CDR1 and CDR2 are SGHTA and FQGNSA. The ends were cut back, 0 bases at V and 11 bases at J, with 10 bases in the middle. The CDR3 has 13 residues. CDR3 in amino acids: CASSLARQGELFF. The CDR3 region has the DNA TGTGCCAGCAGCTTAGCGCGTCAGGGCGAGCTGTTTTTT.

The V call is TRBV28, the J call TRBJ1-4; no reliable D call. Looked up from germline, CDR1 is MDHEN and CDR2 is SYDVKM. This CDR3 region has 15 residues. V was cut by 3 bases and J by 8 bases, with 16 bases left in between. Written as DNA, the CDR3 is TGTGCCAGCAGTTTGGGTTGGCTGAGGGCGGAAAAACTGTTTTTT. This gives the protein CASSLGWLRAEKLFF.

This clonotype has a handful of counts. The chain joins TRBV14 to TRBJ2-1; tentative D call: TRBD2 (6 bases). The length of the CDR3 is 16 residues. The germline gives CDR1 SGHDN, CDR2 FVKESK. The V gene lost 1 base and the J gene lost 0 bases, with 10 bases spanning the gap. The CDR3 loop reads CASSQVRGTSYNEQFF. CDR3 sequence (DNA): TGTGCCAGCAGCCAAGTGCGCGGGACCTCCTACAATGAGCAGTTCTTC.

This clonotype has a handful of counts. V is TRBV5-1 and J is TRBJ2-7; either TRBD1 or TRBD2 may supply D (5 bases each). V was cut by 1 base and J by 7 bases, with 18 bases left in between. This CDR3 has 15 amino acids. CDR1 is SGHRS and CDR2 is YFSETQ in the germline V gene. The CDR3 DNA reads TGCGCCAGCAGCTTGTCGCCCGGGACGAAGACGGAGCAGTACTTC. Protein: CASSLSPGTKTEQYF.

This clonotype has only a few counts. The genes are TRBV3-1 and TRBJ2-1, with TRBD2 matching 8 bases. The trim removed 1 base at V and 4 bases at J, leaving 6 bases unmatched. The CDR3 is 16 amino acids. CDR1 LGHDT and CDR2 YNNKEL come from the germline V gene (reference sequence). This CDR3 is CASSQVSGSPYNEQFF. The CDR3 DNA is TGTGCCAGCAGCCAAGTGAGCGGGAGCCCATACAATGAGCAGTTCTTC.

This clonotype was found many times. This rearrangement joins TRBV24-1 to TRBJ2-1, with a possible D match to TRBD1 (5 bases). Germline V lookup: CDR1 KGHDR, CDR2 SFDVKD. This CDR3 comprises 14 residues. V was trimmed by 5 bases and J by 2 bases, leaving 9 bases between them. The CDR3 loop reads CATSGAGTYNEQFF. The CDR3 bases are TGTGCCACCAGTGGGGCAGGGACCTACAATGAGCAGTTCTTC.

The rearrangement joins TRBV20-1 to TRBJ2-7; TRBD1 matches 9 bases. Germline V gene sequence: CDR1 DFQATT, CDR2 SNEGSKA (reference sequence). V gave up 4 bases and J gave up 5 bases; unmatched junction bases: 9. The CDR3 extends over 14 amino acids. The CDR3 spells CSANDRGSHHEQYF. DNA of the CDR3: TGCAGTGCTAACGACAGGGGGAGTCACCACGAGCAGTACTTC.

The genes are TRBV12-3 or TRBV12-4 and TRBJ2-7; 9 bases match TRBD1. V was clipped by 6 bases and J by 7 bases; unmatched bases: 7. The CDR3 length is 13 residues. CDR3 DNA: TGTGCCAGCAGGCCAACAGGGGGCGGGGAGCAGTACTTC. Translated: CASRPTGGGEQYF.

The V call is TRBV29-1, the J call TRBJ1-4; 11 nucleotides agree with TRBD1. The CDR3 extends over 14 amino acids. V dropped 4 bases and J dropped 3; count of bases not matched to a gene: 1. Germline CDR1 and CDR2: SQVTM and ANQGSEA. This chain's CDR3 is CSVGGQGANEKLFF. The CDR3 DNA follows: TGCAGCGTTGGGGGACAGGGGGCTAATGAAAAACTGTTTTTT.

The gene calls are TRBV20-1 and TRBJ1-2; D unclear. This CDR3 has 12 residues. Germline V gene lookup returns CDR1 DFQATT and CDR2 SNEGSKA (reference sequence). V dropped 2 bases and J dropped 4 bases, with 8 bases sitting between them. CDR3 region: CSARLTVYGYTF. CDR3 bases: TGCAGTGCTAGATTAACGGTCTATGGCTACACCTTC.